This TCR beta chain appears in the sequencing data of a study of shared clonotypes between healthy human individuals. Study in general: Per donor, CD8 memory used one plate, CD8 naive used two, CD4 memory used three and CD4 naive used three. Study findings and constraints: Expectations were that clonotype sharing among donors would be affected by sequencing depth.

The CDR3 consists of 18 residues. Germline CDR1 is LGHNT and CDR2 is FRNRAP. J gave up 0 bases and V 6 bases, and 9 bases lay outside the gene matches. Some clones are missing from TCRdb's copy, which holds only in-frame ones; the method was immunoSEQ multiplex PCR. The sample yields over 2 million clones, 85% to 95% seen once. On this clone: Its antigen is unidentified.

Donors, healthy HIV-negative adults, lacked recent acute infections or vaccinations. The donors, all of them Caucasian adults, lived in Nashville, Tennessee. The rearrangement uses TRBV12-5 and TRBJ2-1; TRBD2 matches 12 bases. The sequenced material came from naive CD4+ T cells sorted from blood. As for subset: CD45RA+ positively selected. The receptor's source is a man aged 18-30 years in good health. The CDR3 protein is CASGSGLAGISSYNEQFF. In DNA form, the CDR3 reads TGTGCTAGTGGATCCGGACTAGCGGGGATAAGCTCCTACAATGAGCAGTTCTTC. The full variable domain, with the rest looked up from reference TRBV12-5 and TRBJ2-1, is DARVTQTPRHKVTEMGQEVTMRCQPILGHNTVFWYRQTMMQGLELLAYFRNRAPLDDSGMPKDRFSAEMPDATLATLKIQPSEPRDSAVYFCASGSGLAGISSYNEQFFGPGTRLTVL.